These T cell receptor beta chains were read from a single sample in a study of T cell responses to AZD1222 COVID-19 vaccine. The table came from immunoSEQ multiplex PCR; TCRdb's copy has only in-frame clones and leaves some out. The sample holds fewer than 250,000 clones, approximately 92% seen once. Sequencing used peripheral blood, obtained on day 0 of AZD1222 vaccination. These receptors came from an adult in good health. Both conserved end residues are part of each CDR3. The D gene is left open where the match is weak. Part of the rows lack a size; the others show once, few, many or a class for expanded clones.

>TRBV5-6|NA|TRBJ2-5|NA
TGTGCCAGCAGCTTGGTAGCCAGGGCCCCGGAGACCCAGTACTTC
CASSLVARAPETQYF
>TRBV2|NA|TRBJ2-5|NA
TGTGCCAGCAGGGAAACAGGGTACGAGGAGACCCAGTACTTC
CASRETGYEETQYF
>TRBV6-4|NA|TRBJ1-1|NA
TGTGCCAGCAGTAGAGAGGGACACCCGAACACTGAAGCTTTCTTT
CASSREGHPNTEAFF
>TRBV19|NA|TRBJ1-2|NA
TGTGCCAGTAGTACCATTGGACGGATTAACTATGGCTACACCTTC
CASSTIGRINYGYTF
>TRBV7-7|NA|TRBJ2-5|NA
TGTGCCAGCAGCTTAGGGTGGTCGGAGACCCAGTACTTC
CASSLGWSETQYF
>TRBV27|NA|TRBJ2-5|NA
TGTGCCAGCAGTTCCCGCTACTCGACAGCTCAAGAGACCCAGTACTTC
CASSSRYSTAQETQYF
>TRBV10-3|NA|TRBJ2-3|NA
TGTGCCATCAGTGAGTCGACCGATACGCAGTATTTT
CAISESTDTQYF
>TRBV6-1|NA|TRBJ1-2|NA
TGTGCCAGCAGTGAAATCGGGTTTTCTGACTACACCTTC
CASSEIGFSDYTF
>TRBV19|NA|TRBJ2-5|few
TGTGCCACTCAACCGGGCCTCCGAGAGACCCAGTACTTC
CATQPGLRETQYF
>TRBV6-6|NA|TRBJ1-1|NA
TGTGCCAGCTATGACACCCTGAACACTGAAGCTTTCTTT
CASYDTLNTEAFF
>TRBV7-2|TRBD2|TRBJ2-5|NA
TGTGCCAGCAGCCTTAGCGGGGGGAGGCAAGAGACCCAGTACTTC
CASSLSGGRQETQYF
>TRBV9|NA|TRBJ2-5|NA
TGTGCCAGCAGCCCCCGGGGGCGTGAGACCCAGTACTTC
CASSPRGRETQYF
>TRBV6-5|TRBD1|TRBJ2-1|NA
TGTGCCAGCAGTCCGGACAGGGGGGACTACAATGAGCAGTTCTTC
CASSPDRGDYNEQFF
>TRBV3-1/TRBV3-2|NA|TRBJ2-6|NA
TGTGCCAGCAGTCAGGTTGGGGGGGCAGGGGCCAACGTCCTGACTTTC
CASSQVGGAGANVLTF
>TRBV4-1|NA|TRBJ1-1|NA
TGCGCCAGCAGCCAATTGACGGTAATTAGGGGTTCACACACTGAAGCTTTCTTT
CASSQLTVIRGSHTEAFF
>TRBV5-1|NA|TRBJ2-2|NA
TGCGCCAGCAGCTTAAGGACGTACACCGGGGAGCTGTTTTTT
CASSLRTYTGELFF
>TRBV10-3|NA|TRBJ2-1|NA
TGTGCCATCAGTGAGTCTGGGATACAGTTCTTC
CAISESGIQFF
>TRBV28|TRBD2|TRBJ2-3|NA
TGTGCCAGCAGGCCCCGTCTGGGGCTAGCGGGGGGGCCCTCCACAGATACGCAGTATTTT
CASRPRLGLAGGPSTDTQYF
>TRBV6-5|NA|TRBJ2-3|NA
TGTGCCAGCACCTGGACCCCCGCGGATACGCAGTATTTT
CASTWTPADTQYF
>TRBV4-2|NA|TRBJ2-4|NA
TGTGCCAGCAGCCAAGAGAATGACCTAGCCAAAAACATTCAGTACTTC
CASSQENDLAKNIQYF
>TRBV4-3|TRBD1|TRBJ1-5|few
TGCGCCAGCAGCCAAGGTCGGACAGGGGGCGCCTTGTCTCAGCCCCAGCATTTT
CASSQGRTGGALSQPQHF
>TRBV10-2|NA|TRBJ1-4|NA
TGCGCCAGCAATGTCGGGGCCCGTTCCGAAAAACTGTTTTTT
CASNVGARSEKLFF
>TRBV6-4|NA|TRBJ2-6|NA
TGTGCCAGCAGTGACAGTTACTCTGGGGCCAACGTCCTGACTTTC
CASSDSYSGANVLTF